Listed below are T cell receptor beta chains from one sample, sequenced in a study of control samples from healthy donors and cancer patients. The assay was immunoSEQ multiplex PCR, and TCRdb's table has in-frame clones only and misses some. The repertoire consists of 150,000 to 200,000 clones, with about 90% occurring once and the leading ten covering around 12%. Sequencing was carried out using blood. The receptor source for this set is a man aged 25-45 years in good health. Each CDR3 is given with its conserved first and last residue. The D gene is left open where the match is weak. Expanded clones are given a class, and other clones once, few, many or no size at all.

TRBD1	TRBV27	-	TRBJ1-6	CASSFRRGVSSPLHF	TGTGCCAGCAGTTTCCGCAGGGGGGTAAGTTCACCCCTCCACTTT
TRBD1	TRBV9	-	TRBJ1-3	CASSAGGSSGNTIYF	TGTGCCAGCAGCGCAGGGGGTAGCTCTGGAAACACCATATATTTT
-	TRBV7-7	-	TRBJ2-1	CASSLGAGNEQFF	TGTGCCAGCAGCTTAGGGGCGGGGAATGAGCAGTTCTTC
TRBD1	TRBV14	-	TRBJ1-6	CASSQAGTGGSPLHF	TGTGCCAGCAGCCAGGCCGGGACAGGGGGCTCTCCCCTCCACTTT
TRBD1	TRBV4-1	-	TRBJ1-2	CASSQATGGYYGYTF	TGCGCCAGCAGCCAAGCCACAGGGGGGTACTATGGCTACACCTTC
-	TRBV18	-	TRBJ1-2	CASSPFREEANYGYTF	TGTGCCAGCTCACCATTTAGAGAAGAAGCTAACTATGGCTACACCTTC
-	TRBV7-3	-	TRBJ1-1	CASSSRGGEAFF	TGTGCCAGCAGCTCCAGAGGTGGTGAAGCTTTCTTT
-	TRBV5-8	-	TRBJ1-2	CASSQPVDYGYTF	TGTGCCAGCAGCCAGCCCGTGGACTATGGCTACACCTTC
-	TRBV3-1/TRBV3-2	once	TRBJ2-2	CASSRGLNTGELFF	TGTGCCAGCAGCCGGGGACTTAACACCGGGGAGCTGTTTTTT
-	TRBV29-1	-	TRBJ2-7	CSVEGVSRHSEQYF	TGCAGCGTTGAAGGGGTTTCCCGGCATTCGGAGCAGTACTTC
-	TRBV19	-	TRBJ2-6	CASSIEGLLSGANVLTF	TGTGCCAGTAGTATTGAAGGATTGCTCTCTGGGGCCAACGTCCTGACTTTC
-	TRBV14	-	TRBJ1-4	CASSHTPGMANEKLFF	TGTGCCAGCAGCCACACCCCGGGAATGGCTAATGAAAAACTGTTTTTT
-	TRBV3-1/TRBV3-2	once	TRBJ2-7	CASSPLGGSSYEQYF	TGTGCCAGCAGCCCCCTAGGGGGGAGCTCCTACGAGCAGTACTTC
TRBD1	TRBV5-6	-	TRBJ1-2	CASSPGQGGANYGYTF	TGTGCCAGCAGCCCGGGACAGGGGGGAGCTAACTATGGCTACACCTTC
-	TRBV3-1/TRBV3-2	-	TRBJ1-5	CASSQGHSNQPQHF	TGTGCCAGCAGCCAAGGACATAGCAATCAGCCCCAGCATTTT
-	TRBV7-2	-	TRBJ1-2	CASSLDSGGWYGYTF	TGTGCCAGCAGCTTAGATTCGGGCGGATGGTATGGCTACACCTTC
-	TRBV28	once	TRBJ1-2	CASSFPGTEGYTF	TGTGCCAGCAGTTTCCCCGGAACGGAGGGCTACACCTTC
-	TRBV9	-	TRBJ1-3	CASSVAQYPSGNTIYF	TGTGCCAGCAGCGTAGCGCAGTACCCCTCTGGAAACACCATATATTTT
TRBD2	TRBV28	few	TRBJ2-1	CASSLSSGRVWYNEQFF	TGTGCCAGCAGTTTGAGCAGCGGGAGGGTATGGTACAATGAGCAGTTCTTC
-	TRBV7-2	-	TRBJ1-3	CASSFPSRGNTIYF	TGTGCCAGCAGCTTCCCCTCAAGAGGAAACACCATATATTTT